The 24 T cell receptor beta chains listed next were all sequenced from one sample in a study of control samples from healthy donors and cancer patients. The repertoire was sequenced with immunoSEQ multiplex PCR; TCRdb's copy has only in-frame clones and lacks some. The data contain more than 25,000 clones, approximately 94% of them singletons. The sequencing input was blood. These TCRs come from a man in his fifties or sixties in good health.

This sequence joins TRBV2 and TRBJ2-1; weak D call: TRBD1 (6 bases). Germline V CDR1 and CDR2: SNHLY, FYNNEI. Deletions cut 6 bases from V and 3 bases from J, with 9 bases between. This CDR3 is 13 amino acids long. The CDR3 nucleotides are TGTGCCAGCAGGCTGACAGGCTACAATGAGCAGTTCTTC. This translates into CASRLTGYNEQFF.

The rearrangement joins TRBV7-3 to TRBJ2-1; 15 bases fit TRBD2. The CDR3 has 20 residues. Trimming at V came to 0 bases and at J to 8 bases, leaving 14 bases not matched to a gene. The germline CDR1 and CDR2 sequences are SGHTA and FQGTGA. The CDR3 DNA reads as TGTGCCAGCAGCTTAACGAGCAGTGGAGGACTAGCGGGGGGGCAATATGAGCAGTTCTTC. Translated: CASSLTSSGGLAGGQYEQFF.

The CDR3 bases are TGTGCCAGTTCCATACCTGATCCCAGAAATGAAGCTTTCTTT. Its protein product is CASSIPDPRNEAFF. The chain uses TRBV19 and TRBJ1-1, with D unclear. Germline CDR1 is LNHDA and CDR2 is SQIVND (reference sequence). This CDR3 has 14 amino acids. The germline V and J ends were trimmed by 8 bases and 7 bases, with 20 bases remaining between them.

The chain has TRBV3-1 (or the pseudogene TRBV3-2) and TRBJ2-7; a possible D gene is TRBD2 (6 bases). V lost 1 base and J 2 bases, leaving 12 bases between the germline ends. This CDR3 is 15 amino acids long. The germline V gene has CDR1 LGHDT and CDR2 YNNKEL (reference sequence). The CDR3 DNA sequence: TGTGCCAGCAGCCAAGGGCCGGAGGGACCCTACGAGCAGTACTTC. Its protein product is CASSQGPEGPYEQYF.

This sequence joins TRBV5-1 and TRBJ2-1; no definite D call. The CDR3 spans 16 residues. V lost 1 base, J lost 6 bases, and 17 bases lay in between. CDR1 and CDR2 from the germline V gene are SGHRS and YFSETQ. The CDR3 sequence: CASSLHLGRDANEQFF. CDR3 bases: TGCGCCAGCAGCTTGCATTTAGGACGTGACGCCAATGAGCAGTTCTTC.

CDR3 residues: CASSQDWDRGTQYF. CDR3 bases: TGCGCCAGCAGCCAAGATTGGGACAGGGGGACCCAGTACTTC. This chain uses TRBV4-1 with TRBJ2-5; 10 bases agree with TRBD1. The CDR3 covers 14 residues. After removal of 0 bases from V and 7 bases from J, the junction contained 2 bases not matched to a gene. Looked up from germline, CDR1 is MGHRA and CDR2 is YSYEKL.

The chain has TRBV18 and TRBJ1-2, with D maybe TRBD1 (6 bases). Trimming cost V 2 bases and J 7 bases, with 14 bases left between them. The CDR3 runs to 14 residues. Germline CDR1 KGHSH, CDR2 LQKENI. The CDR3 DNA is TGTGCCAGCTCACCAGGACAAAGGGGGGCTGGCTACACCTTC. Its translation is CASSPGQRGAGYTF.

The chain links TRBV7-6 to TRBJ1-1; D is uncertain. The germline gives CDR1 SGHVS, CDR2 FNYEAQ. CDR3 size: 15 residues. Trimming took off 1 base at V and 2 bases at J, with 11 bases between the two ends. The CDR3 coding sequence is TGTGCCAGCAGCTTAGGTCTCGGCTTTAACACTGAAGCTTTCTTT. Protein product: CASSLGLGFNTEAFF.

The gene calls are TRBV11-3 and TRBJ2-2; 8 positions match TRBD1. The germline gives CDR1 SGHNT, CDR2 YENEEA. CDR3 size: 16 residues. V was pared by 5 bases and J by 4 bases, with 9 bases of the junction left unmatched. CDR3 residues: CASSPGQGDSTGELFF. DNA for the CDR3: TGTGCCAGCAGCCCAGGACAGGGAGACAGCACCGGGGAGCTGTTTTTT.

V gene TRBV4-1 combines with J gene TRBJ2-1, with TRBD2 matching 12 bases. V dropped 6 bases and J dropped 9; count of bases not matched to a gene: 6. This CDR3 contains 14 residues. Germline V lookup: CDR1 MGHRA, CDR2 YSYEKL. The CDR3: CASRLAGGPAEQFF. CDR3 DNA sequence: TGCGCCAGCAGGCTAGCGGGGGGGCCGGCTGAGCAGTTCTTC.

The V gene is TRBV24-1, the J gene TRBJ2-1; D is uncertain. There are 11 residues in the CDR3. V was trimmed by 0 bases and J by 10 bases, leaving 3 bases between them. Germline CDR1 and CDR2: KGHDR and SFDVKD. The CDR3 is CATSDLREQFF. The CDR3 DNA is TGTGCCACCAGTGATTTGAGAGAGCAGTTCTTC.

The rearrangement uses TRBV11-3 and TRBJ2-7; D is possibly TRBD2 (5 bases). Germline V lookup: CDR1 SGHNT, CDR2 YENEEA. CDR3 length: 14 residues. Trimming pared 5 bases from V and 7 bases from J, leaving 18 bases between. The CDR3 region is CASSPQHTSGEQYF. The DNA for the CDR3 is TGTGCCAGCAGCCCCCAGCACACTTCGGGGGAGCAGTACTTC.

This rearrangement joins TRBV5-5 to TRBJ1-2, with no clear D. Per germline, CDR1 SGHKS and CDR2 YYEKEE (reference sequence). This CDR3 is built from 14 residues. V lost 3 bases and J 4 bases, leaving 13 bases between the germline ends. CDR3 coding DNA: TGTGCCAGCAGCTGGACCCGAAATGCCTATGGCTACACCTTC. Protein product: CASSWTRNAYGYTF.

V usage is TRBV5-5 and J usage is TRBJ2-1, with D perhaps TRBD1 (6 bases). Looked up from germline, CDR1 is SGHKS and CDR2 is YYEKEE (reference sequence). V shed 1 base and J shed 6 bases, with 14 bases lying between them. The CDR3 has 15 amino acids. CDR3 sequence (DNA): TGTGCCAGCAGCTTGCTTCTGCAGGGGTCCAATGAGCAGTTCTTC. As protein: CASSLLLQGSNEQFF.

The genes are TRBV20-1 and TRBJ1-3, with D possibly being TRBD1 (6 bases). The germline V gene has CDR1 DFQATT and CDR2 SNEGSKA (reference sequence). The CDR3 is 13 residues long. Trimming removed 3 bases at V and 4 bases at J, with 10 bases between. As DNA, the CDR3 is TGCAGTGCTAGTACAGGGTGGGGAAACACCATATATTTT. Encoded protein: CSASTGWGNTIYF.

The V call is TRBV7-3, the J call TRBJ2-2; TRBD1 or TRBD2 may be the D gene (7 bases each). The CDR3 has 19 residues. Germline loops: CDR1 SGHTA, CDR2 FQGTGA. V was pared by 5 bases and J by 6 bases, with 28 bases between. In nucleotides, the CDR3 is TGTGCCAGCAGCCCAGACGGGGCAGGGGGGGGCCAGGGGGCCGGGGAGCTGTTTTTT. Translating gives CASSPDGAGGGQGAGELFF.

V usage is TRBV5-6 and J usage is TRBJ1-2; 8 positions match TRBD1. CDR1 is SGHDT and CDR2 is YYEEEE in the germline V gene. The V segment lost 4 bases and the J segment 4 bases; nucleotides outside the gene matches: 15. The CDR3 length is 17 residues. For the CDR3, the DNA is TGTGCCAGCAGCCCGCCGGGACAGGAGTTAACTCCCTATGGCTACACCTTC. The encoded protein is CASSPPGQELTPYGYTF.

CDR3 bases: TGTGCCAGCAGCGTACGGGGAGGAAGCACTGAAGCTTTCTTT. Amino acids: CASSVRGGSTEAFF. V is TRBV9 and J is TRBJ1-1; D gene ambiguous. Germline CDR1 and CDR2: SGDLS and YYNGEE. The CDR3 sequence is 14 residues long. The V end lost 1 base, the J end lost 4 bases, and 11 bases lay between the germline ends.

CDR3 nucleotide sequence: TGTGCCAGCAGGAGCTCCTATAATTCACCCCTCCACTTT. It specifies CASRSSYNSPLHF. The chain carries TRBV25-1 and TRBJ1-6; D gene unclear. CDR3 size: 13 residues. The germline V gene has CDR1 MGHDK and CDR2 SYGVNS. Trimming stripped 6 bases from V and 0 bases from J, with 3 bases between.

This chain connects TRBV7-9 to TRBJ1-6, with 7 bases fitting TRBD1. The CDR3 has 16 residues. Germline CDR1 is SEHNR and CDR2 is FQNEAQ (reference sequence). V trimming: 4 bases; J trimming: 9 bases; junction bases outside the gene matches: 12. The CDR3 DNA follows: TGTGCCAGCAGCTCACTATCGGGACAGCTCCCTTCACCCCTCCACTTT. Translation: CASSSLSGQLPSPLHF.

The chain employs TRBV28 and TRBJ1-5, with no clear D. The CDR3 covers 15 residues. V gave up 5 bases and J gave up 3 bases, with 14 bases separating them. In germline, CDR1 is MDHEN, CDR2 SYDVKM. CDR3 sequence (DNA): TGTGCCAGCAGTGGGCGCCTCAGGTTCAATCAGCCCCAGCATTTT. It is translated as CASSGRLRFNQPQHF. The full variable domain, in which reference TRBV28 and TRBJ1-5 provide the parts outside the CDR3, is DVKVTQSSRYLVKRTGEKVFLECVQDMDHENMFWYRQDPGLGLRLIYFSYDVKMKEKGDIPEGYSVSREKKERFSLILESASTNQTSMYLCASSGRLRFNQPQHFGDGTRLSIL.

The chain joins TRBV5-1 to TRBJ1-1; 7 nucleotides agree with TRBD1. CDR1 and CDR2 (germline): SGHRS, YFSETQ. CDR3 size: 13 residues. Trimming at V came to 4 bases and at J to 3 bases, leaving 3 bases not matched to a gene. The DNA for the CDR3 is TGCGCCAGCAGCGGACAGGCAGACACTGAAGCTTTCTTT. Residues: CASSGQADTEAFF.

The V and J genes are TRBV6-5 and TRBJ2-7, with TRBD1 matching over 9 bases. V trimming: 0 bases; J trimming: 2 bases; junction bases outside the gene matches: 2. This CDR3 has 15 amino acids. Germline lookup yields CDR1 MNHEY and CDR2 SVGAGI. CDR3 nucleotides: TGTGCCAGCAGTTACTCGGACAGGGGCGCCTACGAGCAGTACTTC. Its protein product is CASSYSDRGAYEQYF.

This chain links TRBV20-1 with TRBJ1-2; D not certain. This CDR3 is 12 amino acids long. Germline CDR1 DFQATT, CDR2 SNEGSKA (reference sequence). With 3 bases removed from V and 1 base from J, the gap between germline ends came to 6 bases. CDR3 DNA sequence: TGCAGTGCTAGTTTTATTAACTATGGCTACACCTTC. It codes for CSASFINYGYTF.